The rows below give T cell receptor beta chains drawn from one sample of a study of blood T cells in healthy people across ages. TCRdb reprocessed the 5' RACE reads with MiXCR, giving one entry per CDR3 protein. The repertoire holds 1 million to 1.2 million distinct CDR3 sequences, with more than 30% as singletons. The sequenced material came from blood. The receptor source for this set is a man younger than 30 in good health. Both conserved end residues are part of each CDR3. Fields, in order: clone size, J gene, V gene, D gene, CDR3 protein, CDR3 DNA. A D gene is named only where the DNA matches it firmly. Clone size, where shown, is once, few, many, or a class for clones that have expanded.

size: .; J: TRBJ2-7; V: TRBV5-1; D: .; CDR3: CASSLNPGLDLYEQYF; DNA: TGCGCCAGCAGCTTAAATCCGGGCCTGGACCTCTACGAGCAGTACTTC
size: many; J: TRBJ2-3; V: TRBV5-1; D: .; CDR3: CASNGITATDTQYF; DNA: TGCGCCAGCAACGGCATTACGGCGACAGATACGCAGTATTTT
size: .; J: TRBJ2-7; V: TRBV9; D: .; CDR3: CASSVDGGSLSYEQYF; DNA: TGTGCCAGCAGCGTAGATGGGGGGTCCCTCTCCTACGAGCAGTACTTC
size: few; J: TRBJ2-7; V: TRBV4-3; D: .; CDR3: CASSQDIVAYEQYF; DNA: TGCGCCAGCAGCCAAGATATCGTTGCCTACGAGCAGTACTTC
size: .; J: TRBJ2-5; V: TRBV29-1; D: .; CDR3: CSVGGEQYF; DNA: TGCAGCGTTGGTGGTGAGCAGTACTTC
size: few; J: TRBJ1-1; V: TRBV27; D: .; CDR3: CASSLSRATEAFF; DNA: TGTGCCAGCAGTTTGTCCAGGGCCACTGAAGCTTTCTTT
size: once; J: TRBJ2-5; V: TRBV6-2/TRBV6-3; D: TRBD1; CDR3: CASSYEMDRRYELYF; DNA: TGTGCCAGCAGTTACGAGATGGACAGGAGATACGAGCTGTACTTC
size: .; J: TRBJ1-2; V: TRBV27; D: TRBD1; CDR3: CASSVSGGNGYTF; DNA: TGTGCCAGCAGTGTATCAGGGGGCAATGGCTACACCTTC
size: few; J: TRBJ1-4; V: TRBV12-3/TRBV12-4; D: .; CDR3: CASSLSNSNEKLFF; DNA: TGTGCCAGCAGTTTATCAAATTCGAATGAAAAACTGTTTTTT
size: .; J: TRBJ2-3; V: TRBV6-2/TRBV6-3; D: .; CDR3: CASSFSQGPATSTDTQYF; DNA: TGTGCCAGCAGTTTCTCCCAAGGACCGGCAACTAGCACAGATACGCAGTATTTT
size: .; J: TRBJ2-3; V: TRBV3-1; D: .; CDR3: CASSQRDGTQYF; DNA: TGTGCCAGCAGCCAAAGGGACGGTACGCAGTATTTT
size: few; J: TRBJ1-5; V: TRBV15; D: .; CDR3: CATSRQGIYQPQHF; DNA: TGTGCCACCAGCCGCCAGGGGATTTATCAGCCCCAGCATTTT
size: .; J: TRBJ2-5; V: TRBV5-1; D: TRBD1; CDR3: CASSGQGYQETQYF; DNA: TGCGCCAGTTCGGGACAGGGATACCAAGAGACCCAGTACTTC
size: .; J: TRBJ1-1; V: TRBV2; D: TRBD1; CDR3: CASSPTGTEFTEAFF; DNA: TGTGCCAGCAGCCCGACCGGGACAGAGTTCACTGAAGCTTTCTTT
size: .; J: TRBJ1-5; V: TRBV20-1; D: .; CDR3: CSVEGTLNQPQHF; DNA: TGCAGTGTTGAGGGCACCCTCAATCAGCCCCAGCATTTT
size: many; J: TRBJ2-1; V: TRBV29-1; D: .; CDR3: CSAPLAINEQFF; DNA: TGCAGCGCCCCCCTGGCGATCAATGAGCAGTTCTTC
size: .; J: TRBJ2-3; V: TRBV12-3/TRBV12-4; D: .; CDR3: CASKPRRTTDTQYF; DNA: TGTGCCAGCAAGCCTAGGCGGACCACAGATACGCAGTATTTT
size: .; J: TRBJ2-5; V: TRBV20-1; D: TRBD2; CDR3: CSALAGGGNSETQYF; DNA: TGCAGTGCTCTAGCGGGGGGGGGGAATTCAGAGACCCAGTACTTC
size: .; J: TRBJ1-2; V: TRBV7-9; D: .; CDR3: CASSPPTGIYGYTF; DNA: TGTGCCAGCAGCCCGCCGACAGGAATCTATGGCTACACCTTC
size: .; J: TRBJ1-1; V: TRBV20-1; D: .; CDR3: CSARGTQMNTEAFF; DNA: TGCAGTGCTAGGGGCACTCAAATGAACACTGAAGCTTTCTTT
size: .; J: TRBJ2-7; V: TRBV6-2/TRBV6-3; D: TRBD2; CDR3: CASRYGGGANEQYF; DNA: TGTGCCAGCCGTTACGGCGGGGGGGCCAACGAGCAGTACTTC
size: once; J: TRBJ2-1; V: TRBV4-3; D: .; CDR3: CASSQEAGAANNEQFF; DNA: TGCGCCAGCAGCCAAGAGGCCGGGGCTGCTAACAATGAGCAGTTCTTC
size: .; J: TRBJ2-2; V: TRBV29-1; D: .; CDR3: CSVGGSRGGELFF; DNA: TGCAGCGTTGGAGGCTCGCGGGGCGGGGAGCTGTTTTTT
size: .; J: TRBJ1-1; V: TRBV27; D: .; CDR3: CACSLKSTAPLNTEAFF; DNA: TGTGCCTGCAGTTTAAAATCAACAGCACCTTTGAACACTGAAGCTTTCTTT
size: few; J: TRBJ2-5; V: TRBV6-5; D: TRBD1; CDR3: CASRRGRQDNEQYF; DNA: TGTGCCAGCAGAAGGGGGCGACAGGACAATGAGCAGTACTTC
size: few; J: TRBJ1-6; V: TRBV29-1; D: .; CDR3: CSVETGSGSPLHF; DNA: TGCAGCGTTGAAACAGGGTCCGGGTCACCCCTCCACTTT
size: few; J: TRBJ2-6; V: TRBV28; D: .; CDR3: CASSLGRAGANVLTF; DNA: TGTGCCAGCAGTTTGGGCAGGGCTGGGGCCAACGTCCTGACTTTC
size: .; J: TRBJ2-7; V: TRBV29-1; D: .; CDR3: CSVERLTTYNEQYF; DNA: TGCAGCGTTGAGAGGCTCACGACCTACAATGAGCAGTACTTC